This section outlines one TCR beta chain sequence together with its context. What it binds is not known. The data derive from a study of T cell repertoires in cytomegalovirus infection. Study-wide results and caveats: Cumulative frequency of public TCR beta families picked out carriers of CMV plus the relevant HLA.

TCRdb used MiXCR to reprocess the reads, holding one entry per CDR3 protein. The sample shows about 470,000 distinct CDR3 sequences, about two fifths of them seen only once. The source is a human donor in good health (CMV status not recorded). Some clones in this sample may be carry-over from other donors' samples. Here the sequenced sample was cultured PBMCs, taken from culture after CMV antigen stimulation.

The CDR3 DNA reads TGTGCCAGTCGCCGAGGACTAGCGGGAGGGGGCCACCACTCCAATGAGCAGTTCTTC. This translates into CASRRGLAGGGHHSNEQFF. V gene TRBV19 combines with J gene TRBJ2-1; 15 bases match TRBD2. Looked up from germline, CDR1 is LNHDA and CDR2 is SQIVND (reference sequence). The CDR3 contains 19 residues. J was trimmed by 6 bases and V by 8 bases; bases with no gene match: 17.